The clone carrying this TCR beta chain was recorded a few times. The source of the sample is a study of shared T cell receptors in the human thymus. TCRdb keeps only in-frame clones here, not all; method: immunoSEQ multiplex PCR. The data hold hundreds of thousands of clones, with 70% to 90% observed a single time. The CDR3 totals 16 residues. This same sample was also taken into another study, of human thymus T cells. From that second work: Donor material was obtained from healthy Finnish infants undergoing corrective surgery for congenital heart defects. Resections from corrective heart surgery provided thymus tissue. Usage of V and J genes appeared biased in thymic and blood repertoires. A high degree of thymic repertoire overlap among unrelated individuals was reported in related research.

The chain is built from TRBV12-2 and TRBJ1-6; whether TRBD1, the table's D call, matches the DNA was not checked. TRBV12-2 counts as a pseudogene. Sequenced material: thymocytes. The TCR comes from a girl under two years old with a congenital heart defect. Here the CDR3 reads CASRQRQYRVNSPLHF. Written as DNA, the CDR3 is TGTGCAAGTCGCCAAAGACAGTACAGAGTGAATTCACCCCTCCACTTT.